Following are 22 T cell receptor beta chains from one sample sequenced in a study of shared clonotypes between healthy human individuals (dated by TCRdb to the early 2020s). Libraries were built with the immunoSEQ multiplex PCR assay. Entries here come from immuneACCESS through TCRdb and include only in-frame sequences with V and J called. Some clones fail to appear in such tables; in the studies checked, an unresolved V gene covers under half of the shortfall, and the cause of the remainder is unknown. In all, the sample holds over a million clones, and around 78% of those were seen once. The ten largest make up 0.55% to 0.7% of the sample. The sequenced sample was memory CD4+ T cells from PBMCs. The cell subset or site label, read with the paper, signifies: CD45RA-negative fraction. Every receptor here comes from a man younger than 35 in good health. Some clones in this sample may be carry-over from other donors' samples.

The chain employs TRBV4-1 and TRBJ1-4; 7 bases map to TRBD1. V lost 4 bases to trimming and J lost 5 bases; unmatched junction nucleotides: 10. Germline V lookup: CDR1 MGHRA, CDR2 YSYEKL. The CDR3 has 16 amino acids. This CDR3 is CASSPVQGGKNEKLFF. DNA of the CDR3: TGCGCCAGCAGCCCAGTGCAGGGGGGAAAGAATGAAAAACTGTTTTTT.

The rearrangement uses TRBV20-1 and TRBJ1-2, with D possibly being TRBD1 (5 bases). Germline assignment: CDR1 DFQATT and CDR2 SNEGSKA (reference sequence). Trimming removed 4 bases from V and 11 bases from J, with 14 bases in between. CDR3 length: 11 amino acids. CDR3 DNA sequence: TGCAGTGCTAACCGGGGCCTGGAGTACACCTTC. Translation gives CSANRGLEYTF.

V gene TRBV13 combines with J gene TRBJ2-3; the match to TRBD2 covers 11 bases. The CDR3 spans 16 residues. CDR1 PRHDT and CDR2 FYEKMQ come from the germline V gene (reference sequence). The trim removed 6 bases at V and 3 bases at J, leaving 8 bases unmatched. This CDR3 is CASSPRLAGTTDTQYF. DNA for the CDR3: TGTGCCAGCAGTCCTCGACTAGCGGGAACGACAGATACGCAGTATTTT.

The V gene is TRBV10-1, the J gene TRBJ2-2, with 7 positions matching TRBD2. V lost 2 bases to trimming and J lost 6 bases; unmatched junction nucleotides: 6. The CDR3 sequence is 15 residues long. From germline, CDR1 is WNHNN and CDR2 SYGVQD (reference sequence). CDR3: CASSETSAGAGELFF. For the CDR3, the DNA is TGCGCCAGCAGTGAGACTAGCGCGGGCGCCGGGGAGCTGTTTTTT.

The V gene is TRBV27, the J gene TRBJ2-5; possibly TRBD1 or TRBD2 for D (6 bases each). CDR1 and CDR2 (germline): MNHEY, SMNVEV (reference sequence). V lost 6 bases to trimming and J lost 2 bases, with 16 bases between them. This CDR3 contains 15 residues. The CDR3 reads CASRSFRGAQETQYF. CDR3 coding DNA: TGTGCCAGCAGATCCTTTAGGGGGGCTCAAGAGACCCAGTACTTC.

V is TRBV18 and J is TRBJ2-7; 8 nucleotides line up with TRBD1. Per the germline V gene, CDR1 is KGHSH and CDR2 is LQKENI. This CDR3 has 14 residues. Trimming took 5 bases from V and 4 from J; bases not matched to a gene: 7. The CDR3 reads CASSVTGGEYEQYF. CDR3 sequence (DNA): TGTGCCAGCTCAGTAACAGGGGGAGAGTACGAGCAGTACTTC.

This sequence joins TRBV28 and TRBJ1-4; the match to TRBD1 covers 7 bases. After removal of 3 bases from V and 4 bases from J, the junction contained 5 bases not matched to a gene. CDR1 and CDR2 from the germline V gene are MDHEN and SYDVKM. There are 15 residues in the CDR3. The CDR3 loop reads CASSLGGQLNEKLFF. CDR3 nucleotide sequence: TGTGCCAGCAGTTTGGGGGGACAGCTTAATGAAAAACTGTTTTTT.

The CDR3 DNA sequence: TGTGCCAGCAGCTTAGGGAGGGGGCTGGGCAATCAGCCCCAGCATTTT. This sequence encodes CASSLGRGLGNQPQHF. The V gene is TRBV7-9, the J gene TRBJ1-5; 7 nucleotides match TRBD1. The CDR3 has 16 amino acids. V was clipped by 1 base and J by 2 bases; unmatched bases: 5. Germline loops: CDR1 SEHNR, CDR2 FQNEAQ (reference sequence).

V is TRBV5-4 and J is TRBJ2-1; 9 nucleotides agree with TRBD2. The CDR3 covers 17 residues. The V segment lost 1 base and the J segment 2 bases; nucleotides outside the gene matches: 7. From germline, CDR1 is SGHNT and CDR2 YYREEE (reference sequence). CDR3 residues: CASSLPNGGRAYNEQFF. CDR3 coding DNA: TGTGCCAGCAGCTTGCCGAATGGCGGGAGGGCCTACAATGAGCAGTTCTTC.

The genes are TRBV6-1 and TRBJ1-1, with unresolved D. CDR3 length: 14 residues. Trimming took 3 bases from V and 5 from J, leaving 13 bases between them. Germline lookup yields CDR1 MNHNS and CDR2 SASEGT. This CDR3 is CASSDREGRTEAFF. The CDR3 DNA reads TGTGCCAGCAGTGATAGGGAAGGGCGGACTGAAGCTTTCTTT.

V usage is TRBV6-5 and J usage is TRBJ2-1; 10 nucleotides line up with TRBD2. V shed 0 bases and J 11 bases; nucleotides not matched to a gene: 10. The CDR3 contains 16 residues. In germline, CDR1 is MNHEY, CDR2 SVGAGI. The CDR3 region is CASSYSLSSGSAKQFF. The DNA for the CDR3 is TGTGCCAGCAGTTACTCCTTGTCTAGCGGGAGTGCGAAGCAGTTCTTC.

V usage is TRBV6-1 and J usage is TRBJ1-2; TRBD1 agrees at 9 bases. The V gene's germline CDR1 is MNHNS and CDR2 SASEGT. The CDR3 contains 14 residues. V was pared by 4 bases and J by 2 bases, with 2 bases of the junction left unmatched. CDR3 in amino acids: CASSVQGANYGYTF. For the CDR3, the DNA is TGTGCCAGCAGTGTACAGGGGGCGAACTATGGCTACACCTTC.

The gene calls are TRBV5-1 and TRBJ2-7, with D possibly being TRBD1 (6 bases). The CDR3 loop spans 16 amino acids. V shed 4 bases and J shed 4 bases, with 21 bases lying between them. The germline CDR1 and CDR2 sequences are SGHRS and YFSETQ. CDR3: CASSELTGSPTYEQYF. The CDR3 coding sequence is TGCGCCAGCAGCGAGCTCACAGGGAGCCCCACTTACGAGCAGTACTTC.

The rearrangement joins TRBV2 to TRBJ1-5, with a tentative D call TRBD1 (6 bases). Germline V gene data show CDR1 as SNHLY and CDR2 as FYNNEI. The CDR3 consists of 15 residues. Trimming removed 2 bases from V and 1 base from J, with 9 bases in between. The CDR3 protein is CASSESQGSNQPQHF. CDR3 DNA sequence: TGTGCCAGCAGTGAATCGCAGGGGAGCAATCAGCCCCAGCATTTT.

The chain couples TRBV10-3 to TRBJ2-3; 10 bases are a match to TRBD2. The CDR3 consists of 14 residues. V shed 6 bases, J shed 5 bases, and the junction held 5 bases outside the gene matches. Looked up from germline, CDR1 is ENHRY and CDR2 is SYGVKD. This CDR3 reads CAIRLAGGLDTQYF. In nucleotides, the CDR3 is TGTGCCATCAGATTAGCGGGAGGCTTAGATACGCAGTATTTT.

This chain connects TRBV29-1 to TRBJ1-1; 7 bases align to TRBD1. V dropped 7 bases and J dropped 0; count of bases not matched to a gene: 5. CDR3 length: 13 amino acids. CDR1 is SQVTM, CDR2 ANQGSEA, per germline. The CDR3 nucleotides are TGCAGCGCCAGTGACAGGGTGAACACTGAAGCTTTCTTT. The encoded protein is CSASDRVNTEAFF. The full variable domain, with the rest looked up from reference TRBV29-1 and TRBJ1-1, is SAVISQKPSRDICQRGTSLTIQCQVDSQVTMMFWYRQQPGQSLTLIATANQGSEATYESGFVIDKFPISRPNLTFSTLTVSNMSPEDSSIYLCSASDRVNTEAFFGQGTRLTVV.

The chain uses TRBV28 and TRBJ1-5, with D possibly TRBD1 on 6 matching bases. CDR1 MDHEN and CDR2 SYDVKM come from the germline V gene. Trimming took 3 bases from V and 2 from J, leaving 17 bases between them. The CDR3 extends over 17 amino acids. The CDR3 region has the DNA TGTGCCAGCAGTTTTCTCATAGGGGGACGCGGCAATCAGCCCCAGCATTTT. Its translation: CASSFLIGGRGNQPQHF.

This clone was counted between two and nine times. The chain has TRBV7-2 and TRBJ1-2, with a possible D match to TRBD1 (5 bases). CDR3 length equals 12 residues. V was shortened by 3 bases and J by 7 bases, with 9 bases between the two germline ends. Germline-derived CDR1 and CDR2 are SGHTA and FQGNSA. CDR3 coding DNA: TGTGCCAGCAGCTTCCAGGGTCTTGGCTACACCTTC. Amino acids: CASSFQGLGYTF.

The rearrangement joins TRBV6-6 to TRBJ2-7, with D tentatively TRBD1 (6 bases). In germline, CDR1 is MNHNY, CDR2 SVGAGI (reference sequence). The CDR3 is made up of 16 amino acids. V was trimmed by 6 bases and J by 2 bases, leaving 20 bases between them. The CDR3 loop reads CASRKNRDSFTYEQYF. As DNA, the CDR3 is TGTGCCAGCAGAAAAAACAGGGATTCCTTCACCTACGAGCAGTACTTC.

CDR3 in amino acids: CASSLLQGDTEAFF. The CDR3 region has the DNA TGTGCCAGCAGTTTACTTCAGGGCGACACTGAAGCTTTCTTT. V gene TRBV28 combines with J gene TRBJ1-1; a possible D gene is TRBD1 (5 bases). The germline V and J ends were trimmed by 2 bases and 3 bases, with 10 bases remaining between them. The CDR3 covers 14 residues. Germline V gives CDR1 MDHEN, CDR2 SYDVKM. The variable domain in full, completed from reference TRBV28 and TRBJ1-1, reads DVKVTQSSRYLVKRTGEKVFLECVQDMDHENMFWYRQDPGLGLRLIYFSYDVKMKEKGDIPEGYSVSREKKERFSLILESASTNQTSMYLCASSLLQGDTEAFFGQGTRLTVV.

The V gene is TRBV5-4, the J gene TRBJ2-7; 8 bases align to TRBD2. CDR3 length: 15 residues. The V and J ends lost 4 bases and 5 bases, in that order; junction bases with no gene match: 11. Germline CDR1 reads SGHNT; CDR2 reads YYREEE (reference sequence). The CDR3 nucleotides are TGTGCCAGCAGCCCGGGGGGGGCAGGGAGGAACGAGCAGTACTTC. Translating it yields CASSPGGAGRNEQYF. The whole variable domain, filled in from reference TRBV5-4 and TRBJ2-7, reads ETGVTQSPTHLIKTRGQQVTLRCSSQSGHNTVSWYQQALGQGPQFIFQYYREEENGRGNFPPRFSGLQFPNYSSELNVNALELDDSALYLCASSPGGAGRNEQYFGPGTRLTVT.

The chain has TRBV28 and TRBJ2-7, with D possibly being TRBD1 (6 bases). The germline gives CDR1 MDHEN, CDR2 SYDVKM. The V gene lost 5 bases and the J gene lost 6 bases, with 26 bases spanning the gap. The CDR3 runs to 17 residues. The CDR3 nucleotides are TGTGCCAGCAGTCAACAGTCCCATGGCAGGGGATTTGGCGAGCAGTACTTC. Protein product: CASSQQSHGRGFGEQYF.